These 13 T cell receptor beta chains share one sample of origin, sequenced in a study of blood T cell repertoires in COVID-19. Sequencing used immunoSEQ multiplex PCR; TCRdb keeps in-frame clones, though not all of them. Of roughly 250,000 clones in the sample, roughly 91% are singletons; the top ten hold 2.3%. Sequencing used PBMCs or T cells enriched from blood (not recorded which). The source of these receptors is a woman between 40 and 50 years old with acute COVID-19.

This rearrangement joins TRBV3-1 (or the pseudogene TRBV3-2) to TRBJ1-2; tentative D call: TRBD1 (6 bases). Germline CDR1 and CDR2: LGHDT and YNNKEL (reference sequence). V was pared by 4 bases and J by 2 bases, with 11 bases between. The CDR3 has 14 amino acids. In DNA, the CDR3 is TGTGCCAGCAGCCGCGGACAGCTAAACTATGGCTACACCTTC. This codes for CASSRGQLNYGYTF.

This clone was observed a few times. The gene calls are TRBV4-2 and TRBJ1-5; D is unclear. The V end was cut by 0 bases, the J end by 8 bases, with 14 bases between. The CDR3 totals 15 residues. Germline V gene data show CDR1 as LGHNA and CDR2 as YNFKEQ. As DNA, the CDR3 is TGTGCCAGCAGCCAAGACGGAGACGGTTATAAGCCCCAGCATTTT. Translated: CASSQDGDGYKPQHF.

The V and J genes are TRBV2 and TRBJ2-3, with 8 nucleotides matching TRBD2. The length of the CDR3 is 14 residues. V was pared by 3 bases and J by 6 bases, with 5 bases of the junction left unmatched. The germline V gene has CDR1 SNHLY and CDR2 FYNNEI. The CDR3 spells CASSDPAGEDTQYF. The CDR3, as DNA: TGTGCCAGCAGTGACCCAGCGGGGGAGGATACGCAGTATTTT.

This clone occurred once. The chain combines TRBV29-1 with TRBJ1-1, with 10 bases aligning to TRBD1. The CDR3 totals 13 residues. The V and J ends lost 6 bases and 2 bases, in that order; junction bases with no gene match: 3. The V gene's germline CDR1 is SQVTM and CDR2 ANQGSEA. CDR3 bases: TGCAGCGTGATGACAGGGGGCAACACTGAAGCTTTCTTT. Translated: CSVMTGGNTEAFF.

This chain uses TRBV19 with TRBJ1-5; perhaps TRBD1 as D (6 bases). The CDR3 runs to 13 residues. V lost 5 bases to trimming and J lost 7 bases, with 12 bases between them. Germline V lookup: CDR1 LNHDA, CDR2 SQIVND (reference sequence). CDR3 DNA sequence: TGTGCCAGTAGTCTACAGGGATACCAGCCCCAGCATTTT. Its translation: CASSLQGYQPQHF. Using reference TRBV19 and TRBJ1-5 for the parts outside the CDR3, the full variable domain is DGGITQSPKYLFRKEGQNVTLSCEQNLNHDAMYWYRQDPGQGLRLIYYSQIVNDFQKGDIAEGYSVSREKKESFPLTVTSAQKNPTAFYLCASSLQGYQPQHFGDGTRLSIL.

The CDR3 nucleotides are TGTGCCAGCAGTGATTGGAGCGGGGGGGCCAAAAACATTCAGTACTTC. Its translation: CASSDWSGGAKNIQYF. The V gene is TRBV25-1, the J gene TRBJ2-4; 9 bases align to TRBD2. Germline V gives CDR1 MGHDK, CDR2 SYGVNS. J was trimmed by 1 base and V by 3 bases; bases with no gene match: 4. The CDR3 is made up of 16 amino acids. Based on the CDR3 plus reference TRBV25-1 and TRBJ2-4, the full variable domain is EADIYQTPRYLVIGTGKKITLECSQTMGHDKMYWYQQDPGMELHLIHYSYGVNSTEKGDLSSESTVSRIRTEHFPLTLESARPSHTSQYLCASSDWSGGAKNIQYFGAGTRLSVL.

The chain uses TRBV28 and TRBJ2-7, with 10 bases matching TRBD1. The V segment lost 7 bases and the J segment 4 bases; nucleotides outside the gene matches: 10. Germline CDR1 reads MDHEN; CDR2 reads SYDVKM. The CDR3 is 15 amino acids. As DNA, the CDR3 is TGTGCCAGCAATCGTCCCGGGACAGGGGTATACGAGCAGTACTTC. Its translation is CASNRPGTGVYEQYF.

J is TRBJ1-2 and V is TRBV20-1; a possible D gene is TRBD1 (5 bases). V was trimmed by 3 bases and J by 3 bases, leaving 26 bases between them. CDR3 length: 18 amino acids. Looked up from germline, CDR1 is DFQATT and CDR2 is SNEGSKA (reference sequence). CDR3 bases: TGCAGTGCTAGTCCCTACCTGGGCAGGGCACAAGTTGACTATGGCTACACCTTC. Translated, it gives CSASPYLGRAQVDYGYTF.

This clone appeared once. This sequence joins TRBV14 and TRBJ1-2; TRBD1 aligns across 9 bases. CDR1 is SGHDN, CDR2 FVKESK, per germline. V was clipped by 4 bases and J by 2 bases; unmatched bases: 5. This CDR3 spans 15 amino acids. The CDR3 DNA sequence: TGTGCCAGCAGCCTTCCCGGGACAGGGAACTATGGCTACACCTTC. This encodes CASSLPGTGNYGYTF. The full variable domain, rest sourced from reference TRBV14 and TRBJ1-2, is EAGVTQFPSHSVIEKGQTVTLRCDPISGHDNLYWYRRVMGKEIKFLLHFVKESKQDESGMPNNRFLAERTGGTYSTLKVQPAELEDSGVYFCASSLPGTGNYGYTFGSGTRLTVV.

The V and J genes are TRBV6-5 and TRBJ1-2; no firm D call. The germline CDR1 and CDR2 sequences are MNHEY and SVGAGI. The CDR3 sequence is 12 residues long. Between the trimmed V and J ends, which lost 8 bases and 7 bases, there was a span of 14 bases. This CDR3 is CASGSGSGGYTF. CDR3 coding DNA: TGTGCCAGCGGTTCAGGCTCCGGTGGCTACACCTTC.

V gene TRBV7-2 combines with J gene TRBJ2-4; 7 bases agree with TRBD1. From germline, CDR1 is SGHTA and CDR2 FQGNSA. This CDR3 is 15 amino acids long. Trimming removed 6 bases from V and 9 bases from J; junction bases left unmatched: 14. Written as DNA, the CDR3 is TGTGCCAGCAGATCAGGGCTGGGACAGCACCTCATTCAGTACTTC. Translation: CASRSGLGQHLIQYF. The full variable domain, in which reference TRBV7-2 and TRBJ2-4 provide the parts outside the CDR3, is GAGVSQSPSNKVTEKGKDVELRCDPISGHTALYWYRQSLGQGLEFLIYFQGNSAPDKSGLPSDRFSAERTGGSVSTLTIQRTQQEDSAVYLCASRSGLGQHLIQYFGAGTRLSVL.

In this sample, this clone turned up once. The chain links TRBV24-1 to TRBJ2-3, with 8 bases fitting TRBD1. In germline, CDR1 is KGHDR, CDR2 SFDVKD. V shed 3 bases, J shed 0 bases, and the junction held 7 bases outside the gene matches. The CDR3 extends over 17 amino acids. The CDR3 spells CATSDLPGQASTDTQYF. The DNA for the CDR3 is TGTGCCACCAGTGATCTCCCGGGACAGGCTAGCACAGATACGCAGTATTTT.

The rearrangement uses TRBV6-5 and TRBJ1-2; D unresolved. The germline V and J ends were trimmed by 8 bases and 8 bases, with 15 bases remaining between them. Germline V gene sequence: CDR1 MNHEY, CDR2 SVGAGI. The CDR3 has 12 residues. CDR3 amino acids: CASRGPLEGYTF. DNA for the CDR3: TGTGCCAGCCGCGGGCCCTTGGAGGGCTACACCTTC.